This T cell receptor beta chain stems from a study of cytomegalovirus exposure and HLA in healthy donors. Details on this clone: Its antigen is not identified.

Study-wide points: It was reported that the classifier diagnosed cytomegalovirus status with high specificity and sensitivity in both the original and validation cohorts. In a later analysis, TCR beta V- and J-gene trimming showed a link to a missense DCLRE1C variant.

The V gene lost 3 bases and the J gene lost 7 bases, with 9 bases spanning the gap. CDR3 length: 11 residues. Germline CDR1 GTSNPN, CDR2 SVGIG (reference sequence). The PCR was carried out with 60 Vbeta primers and 13 Jbeta primers. Only in-frame clones appear in the TCRdb table, and some are missing; sequencing was by immunoSEQ multiplex PCR. The sample lists under 250,000 clones, 75% to 90% occurring once. This chain connects TRBV30 to TRBJ1-1; TRBD1 is a possible D gene (5 bases). Specimen: PBMCs. The TCR originated in a boy between 2 and 10 years old in good health and CMV-seronegative. The CDR3 DNA reads as TGTGCCTGGAGCTCGGGGGTTGAAGCTTTCTTT. Residues: CAWSSGVEAFF.